The 26 T cell receptor beta chains below all came from one sample that was sequenced in a study of radiotherapy plus CTLA-4 blockade in lung cancer. Some clones are missing from TCRdb's copy, which holds only in-frame ones; the method was immunoSEQ multiplex PCR. The repertoire holds roughly 44,000 clones, with approximately 90% as singletons. The sample consisted of peripheral blood, taken from a patient treated with radiotherapy plus ipilimumab. Receptor source: a human donor with non-small cell lung cancer whose response to radiotherapy plus ipilimumab could not be evaluated.

This clone was detected only once. This chain joins TRBV6-5 and TRBJ1-1, with D tentatively TRBD1 (5 bases). Germline CDR1 reads MNHEY; CDR2 reads SVGAGI. This CDR3 has 13 amino acids. The germline V and J ends were trimmed by 0 bases and 11 bases, with 13 bases remaining between them. The CDR3 here is CASSYSSSGDAFF. The CDR3, as DNA: TGTGCCAGCAGTTACTCATCATCGGGGGATGCTTTCTTT.

The chain uses TRBV27 and TRBJ1-5; 8 bases align to TRBD1. V gave up 6 bases and J gave up 9 bases; unmatched junction bases: 7. The CDR3 consists of 13 residues. CDR1 and CDR2 from the germline V gene are MNHEY and SMNVEV (reference sequence). Written as DNA, the CDR3 is TGTGCCAGCAGGACCCACAGGGGGAGGCCCCAGCATTTT. Translated, it gives CASRTHRGRPQHF.

V and J are TRBV19 and TRBJ1-1, with D maybe TRBD1 (5 bases). The germline CDR1 and CDR2 sequences are LNHDA and SQIVND (reference sequence). This CDR3 has 17 amino acids. Trimming pared 0 bases from V and 1 base from J, leaving 15 bases between. CDR3 in DNA: TGTGCCAGTAGTATAGATGAACGGCGTAGGGGGAACACTGAAGCTTTCTTT. Protein: CASSIDERRRGNTEAFF.

The chain employs TRBV6-1 and TRBJ1-5; possibly TRBD1 for D (5 bases). The germline V gene has CDR1 MNHNS and CDR2 SASEGT. The V gene lost 2 bases and the J gene lost 7 bases, with 9 bases spanning the gap. CDR3 length: 13 residues. CDR3 sequence reads: CASSEFRGQPQHF. In nucleotides, the CDR3 is TGTGCCAGCAGTGAATTTAGGGGCCAGCCCCAGCATTTT.

This chain uses TRBV12-5 with TRBJ2-4; D is uncertain. The CDR3 runs 16 residues. Trimming removed 0 bases at V and 9 bases at J, with 18 bases between. CDR1 is LGHNT and CDR2 is FRNRAP in the germline V gene. The CDR3 nucleotides read TGTGCTAGTGGTTTGGTACTCGAGAGGAACGGTGCCATTCAGTACTTC. Translated, it gives CASGLVLERNGAIQYF.

The J gene is TRBJ1-2, the V gene TRBV5-6, with D possibly TRBD1 on 6 matching bases. V shed 0 bases and J shed 5 bases, with 14 bases lying between them. CDR1 is SGHDT, CDR2 YYEEEE, per germline. There are 15 residues in the CDR3. CDR3 coding DNA: TGTGCCAGCAGCTTGGAACTGGACAGCCTTTATGGCTACACCTTC. It encodes CASSLELDSLYGYTF.

The V and J genes are TRBV9 and TRBJ1-6; 10 positions match TRBD1. After removal of 7 bases from V and 10 bases from J, the junction contained 8 bases not matched to a gene. The CDR3 has 14 residues. Germline values: CDR1 SGDLS, CDR2 YYNGEE. CDR3 DNA sequence: TGTGCCAGCTCCAACGGACAGGGGGAATCACCCCTCCACTTT. Protein sequence: CASSNGQGESPLHF.

This sequence joins TRBV27 and TRBJ1-1, with no clear D. Germline V lookup: CDR1 MNHEY, CDR2 SMNVEV (reference sequence). Between the trimmed V and J ends, which lost 4 bases and 4 bases, there was a span of 13 bases. CDR3 size: 14 residues. CDR3 protein: CASSSTGRGTEAFF. CDR3 DNA: TGTGCCAGCAGTTCCACGGGTAGAGGCACTGAAGCTTTCTTT.

The V call is TRBV12-5, the J call TRBJ2-3; D remains unclear. Germline CDR1 and CDR2: LGHNT and FRNRAP. The CDR3 extends over 14 amino acids. Between the trimmed V and J ends, which lost 2 bases and 0 bases, there was a span of 6 bases. The CDR3: CASGLQASTDTQYF. CDR3 DNA: TGTGCTAGTGGTTTGCAGGCTAGCACAGATACGCAGTATTTT.

The chain joins TRBV7-9 to TRBJ1-1, with 7 bases lining up with TRBD1. CDR3 length equals 14 residues. Germline V CDR1 and CDR2: SEHNR, FQNEAQ (reference sequence). V was pared by 5 bases and J by 3 bases, with 6 bases of the junction left unmatched. CDR3 coding DNA: TGTGCCAGCAGCCCGACAGGGTGGGACACTGAAGCTTTCTTT. As protein: CASSPTGWDTEAFF.

This chain connects TRBV9 to TRBJ2-5; 9 nucleotides agree with TRBD2. Germline V lookup: CDR1 SGDLS, CDR2 YYNGEE. The CDR3 covers 13 residues. The ends lost 3 bases at V and 4 bases at J; junction bases unmatched: 1. The DNA for the CDR3 is TGTGCCAGCAGCGCGGGACTAGCAGAGACCCAGTACTTC. This codes for CASSAGLAETQYF. The variable domain in full, with the rest retrieved from reference TRBV9 and TRBJ2-5, is DSGVTQTPKHLITATGQRVTLRCSPRSGDLSVYWYQQSLDQGLQFLIQYYNGEERAKGNILERFSAQQFPDLHSELNLSSLELGDSALYFCASSAGLAETQYFGPGTRLLVL.

The chain employs TRBV28 and TRBJ2-2; D is perhaps TRBD1 (6 bases). Germline-derived CDR1 and CDR2 are MDHEN and SYDVKM. The CDR3 is 15 amino acids. V was trimmed by 3 bases and J by 6 bases, leaving 14 bases between them. In nucleotides, the CDR3 is TGTGCCAGCAGTTTTCTAAGCCCAGGGGCCGGGGAGCTGTTTTTT. Its protein product is CASSFLSPGAGELFF.

The chain is built from TRBV10-1 and TRBJ2-1; D is perhaps TRBD2 (6 bases). The CDR3 contains 14 residues. Trimming pared 8 bases from V and 2 bases from J, leaving 13 bases between. Germline CDR1 reads WNHNN; CDR2 reads SYGVQD (reference sequence). The CDR3 nucleotides are TGCGCCAGCTCCCCCGGGGGAGCCTACAATGAGCAGTTCTTC. Protein sequence: CASSPGGAYNEQFF.

The chain joins TRBV6-5 to TRBJ2-3; TRBD1 aligns across 7 bases. CDR3 length equals 15 residues. V was pared by 8 bases and J by 1 base, with 9 bases of the junction left unmatched. The germline V gene has CDR1 MNHEY and CDR2 SVGAGI. The DNA for the CDR3 is TGTGCCAGCCGGTTTGAGGGGGCCGGCACAGATACGCAGTATTTT. Its translation is CASRFEGAGTDTQYF.

Of note for this clone: An end of the junction differs from the germline gene, which may be a read error. The chain combines TRBV5-1 with TRBJ2-3, with a tentative D call TRBD1 (5 bases). Germline assignment: CDR1 SGHRS and CDR2 YFSETQ. The length of the CDR3 is 15 residues. The CDR3 nucleotides are TGCGCCAGCACCTTGTTGGGCAGGGAAGCAGATACGCAGTATTTT. It encodes CASTLLGREADTQYF. The full variable domain, in which reference TRBV5-1 and TRBJ2-3 provide the parts outside the CDR3, is KAGVTQTPRYLIKTRGQQVTLSCSPISGHRSVSWYQQTPGQGLQFLFEYFSETQRNKGNFPGRFSGRQFSNSRSEMNVSTLELGDSALYLCASTLLGREADTQYFGPGTRLTVL.

CDR3 sequence reads: CASSDNRGLYAGNTIYF. The DNA of the CDR3 is TGTGCCAGCAGTGACAACAGGGGGTTGTACGCTGGAAACACCATATATTTT. The chain links TRBV2 to TRBJ1-3, with TRBD1 matching over 8 bases. The CDR3 consists of 17 residues. Per the germline V gene, CDR1 is SNHLY and CDR2 is FYNNEI. V was clipped by 3 bases and J by 2 bases; unmatched bases: 9. The full variable domain, in which reference TRBV2 and TRBJ1-3 provide the parts outside the CDR3, is EPEVTQTPSHQVTQMGQEVILRCVPISNHLYFYWYRQILGQKVEFLVSFYNNEISEKSEIFDDQFSVERPDGSNFTLKIRSTKLEDSAMYFCASSDNRGLYAGNTIYFGEGSWLTVV.

The chain employs TRBV5-4 and TRBJ1-1, with D uncertain. The CDR3 length is 14 residues. Looked up from germline, CDR1 is SGHNT and CDR2 is YYREEE (reference sequence). V lost 1 base, J lost 1 base, and 8 bases lay in between. CDR3 DNA: TGTGCCAGCAGCTTGAAGAGTGAGAACACTGAAGCTTTCTTT. This gives the protein CASSLKSENTEAFF.

The J gene is TRBJ1-1, the V gene TRBV27; 10 positions agree with TRBD1. CDR3 size: 18 residues. Germline values: CDR1 MNHEY, CDR2 SMNVEV (reference sequence). V was pared by 4 bases and J by 0 bases, with 11 bases of the junction left unmatched. The CDR3 sequence is CASSSLSLTGGMNTEAFF. The DNA of the CDR3 is TGTGCCAGCAGTTCCCTAAGCCTGACAGGGGGCATGAACACTGAAGCTTTCTTT.

This clone was seen only once. The J gene is TRBJ1-2, the V gene TRBV9; tentatively, D is TRBD1 (5 bases). This CDR3 is built from 13 residues. Trimming shortened V by 3 bases and J by 4 bases, and 10 bases separated the two germline ends. From germline, CDR1 is SGDLS and CDR2 YYNGEE. The DNA for the CDR3 is TGTGCCAGCAGCGCGGGGGTCTCCTATGGCTACACCTTC. Amino acids: CASSAGVSYGYTF.

In DNA form, the CDR3 reads TGTGCCAGCAGCTTAAGGCAGGGGAGCCTTCTATACAATGAGCAGTTCTTC. It translates to CASSLRQGSLLYNEQFF. The chain joins TRBV7-9 to TRBJ2-1, with D possibly TRBD1 on 6 matching bases. Germline V gene lookup returns CDR1 SEHNR and CDR2 FQNEAQ (reference sequence). CDR3 length: 17 amino acids. Between the trimmed V and J ends, which lost 2 bases and 4 bases, there was a span of 18 bases.

J is TRBJ1-3 and V is TRBV9; D might be TRBD1 (5 bases). The CDR3 is 15 residues long. The germline CDR1 and CDR2 sequences are SGDLS and YYNGEE. The ends were cut back, 0 bases at V and 4 bases at J, with 11 bases in the middle. The CDR3 DNA follows: TGTGCCAGCAGCGTAGGGGGGGTAGGAGGAAACACCATATATTTT. It yields the protein CASSVGGVGGNTIYF. Based on the CDR3 plus reference TRBV9 and TRBJ1-3, the full variable domain is DSGVTQTPKHLITATGQRVTLRCSPRSGDLSVYWYQQSLDQGLQFLIQYYNGEERAKGNILERFSAQQFPDLHSELNLSSLELGDSALYFCASSVGGVGGNTIYFGEGSWLTVV.

This clone appeared a single time. The V and J genes are TRBV5-8 and TRBJ2-2, with 7 bases lining up with TRBD1. The CDR3 sequence is 15 residues long. Germline V gene lookup returns CDR1 SGHTS and CDR2 YDEGEE. V trimming: 4 bases; J trimming: 9 bases; junction bases outside the gene matches: 12. Written as DNA, the CDR3 is TGTGCCAGCAGCGGTCCGGGACAGTTGACCTGGGAGCTGTTTTTT. As protein: CASSGPGQLTWELFF. Full variable domain (missing parts from reference TRBV5-8 and TRBJ2-2): EAGVTQSPTHLIKTRGQQATLRCSPISGHTSVYWYQQALGLGLQFLLWYDEGEERNRGNFPPRFSGRQFPNYSSELNVNALELEDSALYLCASSGPGQLTWELFFGEGSRLTVL.

CDR3 nucleotides: TGTGCCAGCAGCGGGGCAGGGGCGCTTGGAAACACCATATATTTT. Its protein product is CASSGAGALGNTIYF. This chain uses TRBV7-9 with TRBJ1-3; possibly TRBD1 for D (6 bases). Germline loops: CDR1 SEHNR, CDR2 FQNEAQ (reference sequence). The V end was cut by 5 bases, the J end by 3 bases, with 14 bases between. The length of the CDR3 is 15 residues.

The chain couples TRBV7-2 to TRBJ2-1, with 14 bases identical to TRBD2. This CDR3 region has 16 residues. V lost 2 bases to trimming and J lost 7 bases; unmatched junction nucleotides: 4. Germline-derived CDR1 and CDR2 are SGHTA and FQGNSA. The CDR3 DNA sequence: TGTGCCAGCAGCTTACCGGGACTAGCGGGGGAAAATGAGCAGTTCTTC. The encoded protein is CASSLPGLAGENEQFF.

V usage is TRBV19 and J usage is TRBJ2-5, with D uncertain. CDR3 length: 15 residues. Trimming cost V 3 bases and J 1 base, with 12 bases left between them. Germline CDR1 and CDR2: LNHDA and SQIVND (reference sequence). The CDR3 here is CASSIGQELQETQYF. The CDR3 nucleotides read TGTGCCAGTAGTATCGGCCAGGAACTCCAAGAGACCCAGTACTTC.

The gene calls are TRBV4-1 and TRBJ2-7; perhaps TRBD2 as D (6 bases). Germline V gene sequence: CDR1 MGHRA, CDR2 YSYEKL. The CDR3 sequence is 15 residues long. Deletions cut 4 bases from V and 3 bases from J, with 16 bases between. The CDR3 nucleotides are TGCGCCAGCAGCCTCTCAAAGGACTATGACTACGAGCAGTACTTC. Translating gives CASSLSKDYDYEQYF.